The 12 T cell receptor beta chains below were found in one sample sequenced in a study of blood T cell repertoires in COVID-19. Here immunoSEQ multiplex PCR was the method, and the copy in TCRdb shows in-frame clones only, minus some. The sample has fewer than 80,000 clones, around nine tenths seen once. Sequenced input: peripheral blood. The receptor set was obtained from a human donor in a cohort sampled during active COVID-19.

The rearrangement uses TRBV9 and TRBJ2-3, with TRBD2 as a possible D gene (6 bases). Germline CDR1 reads SGDLS; CDR2 reads YYNGEE. The CDR3 extends over 16 amino acids. Between the trimmed V and J ends, which lost 2 bases and 0 bases, there was a span of 13 bases. The CDR3 spells CASSVSPRGSTDTQYF. CDR3 coding DNA: TGTGCCAGCAGCGTCTCCCCCCGGGGGAGCACAGATACGCAGTATTTT.

The chain couples TRBV21-1 to TRBJ1-5; the table's D call TRBD1 went unverified against the DNA. TRBV21-1 counts as a pseudogene. CDR3 length: 15 amino acids. In DNA, the CDR3 is TGTGCCAGCAGCGGGCGACAGGGTAGCAATCAGCCCCAGCATTTT. Amino acid sequence: CASSGRQGSNQPQHF.

This sequence joins TRBV7-9 and TRBJ1-5; D is uncertain. CDR1 SEHNR and CDR2 FQNEAQ come from the germline V gene (reference sequence). Trimming stripped 5 bases from V and 0 bases from J, with 5 bases between. The CDR3 runs to 13 residues. CDR3 protein: CASSHYSNQPQHF. The CDR3 DNA reads TGTGCCAGCAGCCACTATAGCAATCAGCCCCAGCATTTT.

The chain has TRBV29-1 and TRBJ1-3; 7 bases are shared with TRBD1. V dropped 4 bases and J dropped 2; count of bases not matched to a gene: 5. Germline CDR1 SQVTM, CDR2 ANQGSEA. The CDR3 runs to 14 residues. CDR3 sequence: CSVGSGTAGNTIYF. For the CDR3, the DNA is TGCAGCGTTGGATCAGGGACAGCTGGAAACACCATATATTTT.

This chain joins TRBV27 and TRBJ2-2, with 7 nucleotides matching TRBD1. The germline gives CDR1 MNHEY, CDR2 SMNVEV (reference sequence). With V trimmed by 7 bases and J by 3 bases, 8 bases remained unmatched. CDR3 length: 15 residues. Here the CDR3 reads CASTQGDRYTGELFF. CDR3 sequence (DNA): TGTGCCAGCACTCAGGGGGATAGGTACACCGGGGAGCTGTTTTTT.

V gene TRBV19 combines with J gene TRBJ1-2, with D perhaps matching TRBD1 (5 bases). This CDR3 is built from 9 residues. Germline V gene sequence: CDR1 LNHDA, CDR2 SQIVND (reference sequence). Trimming took off 10 bases at V and 7 bases at J, with 7 bases between the two ends. The CDR3 here is CATGGGYTF. In nucleotides, the CDR3 is TGTGCCACGGGGGGTGGCTACACCTTC.

A note on this clone: A read error may account for a junction end that differs from germline. J is TRBJ1-2 and V is TRBV20-1; 8 bases map to TRBD1. The CDR3 has 11 residues. Germline CDR1 is DFQATT and CDR2 is SNEGSKA (reference sequence). CDR3 sequence reads: CSADRTGSIAF. The CDR3 nucleotides read TGCAGTGCGGACCGGACAGGGTCGATCGCCTTC.

This clone occurred a few times. The CDR3 reads CASITGQGAGNTEAFF. The CDR3 DNA reads TGTGCCAGCATCACGGGACAGGGGGCAGGGAACACTGAAGCTTTCTTT. V and J are TRBV7-9 and TRBJ1-1; 12 nucleotides align to TRBD1. CDR1 SEHNR and CDR2 FQNEAQ come from the germline V gene (reference sequence). The CDR3 sequence is 16 residues long. V was pared by 7 bases and J by 1 base, with 7 bases of the junction left unmatched.

The chain carries TRBV15 and TRBJ1-5; D perhaps matches TRBD1 (6 bases). The CDR3 spans 15 residues. The germline V gene has CDR1 LNHNV and CDR2 YYDKDF (reference sequence). The germline V and J ends were trimmed by 1 base and 3 bases, with 10 bases remaining between them. CDR3: CATSRAGTHNQPQHF. The CDR3 DNA reads TGTGCCACCAGCAGAGCCGGGACACACAATCAGCCCCAGCATTTT.

The CDR3 DNA reads as TGTGCCAGCAGTAGCAGGTCTGGAAACACCATATATTTT. Residues: CASSSRSGNTIYF. This chain joins TRBV2 and TRBJ1-3; unclear D gene. The germline V gene has CDR1 SNHLY and CDR2 FYNNEI. Trimming took 5 bases from V and 1 from J, leaving 6 bases between them. The CDR3 covers 13 residues.

This sequence joins TRBV3-1 (or the pseudogene TRBV3-2) and TRBJ1-1, with TRBD1 as a possible D gene (5 bases). The ends were cut back, 4 bases at V and 5 bases at J, with 20 bases in the middle. The CDR3 contains 16 residues. Per germline, CDR1 LGHDT and CDR2 YNNKEL (reference sequence). For the CDR3, the DNA is TGTGCCAGCAGCCTTCGGGGGGTTAACTCAGGGACTGAAGCTTTCTTT. It is translated as CASSLRGVNSGTEAFF.

The table lists this clone with a count of one. The V call is TRBV28, the J call TRBJ2-1; 9 nucleotides agree with TRBD1. This CDR3 contains 16 residues. The junction had 9 bases not matched to a gene; V was cut back by 6 bases and J by 3 bases. Per the germline V gene, CDR1 is MDHEN and CDR2 is SYDVKM. CDR3 in amino acids: CASSYNRGPGYNEQFF. The CDR3, as DNA: TGTGCCAGCAGCTACAACAGGGGGCCGGGCTACAATGAGCAGTTCTTC.